The present T cell receptor beta chain was sequenced within a study of blood T cell repertoires in COVID-19 (dated by TCRdb to about 2020). With regard to the full study: Samples covering the acute and convalescent phases of COVID-19 were provided by collaborators in the United States, Italy and Spain. The material from the prospective study consisted of cDNA or gDNA derived from T cells, B-cell-depleted T cells, or PBMCs. Deeply sampled blood TCRbeta repertoires from subjects exposed to, actively infected with, or recovered from COVID-19 were included in the dataset. A freely available public database, intended as a resource for researchers studying the immune response to SARS-CoV-2, is where the repertoires were released. Samples came from the ongoing ImmuneRACE study (first 160 participants) plus 1,254 subjects from 6 global collaborators. Sample metadata almost always included a de-identified subject ID, COVID-19 status, age in years and sex. Where HLA class I and class II types were available, the types were taken from metadata supplied by the sample provider, not from assay-based typing.

Each collaborating institution followed its own protocols to collect whole blood in K2EDTA tubes. For TCRbeta analysis, collaborators shipped samples as frozen whole blood, isolated PBMCs, or DNA extracted from either of those sample types. TCRbeta CDR3 regions were amplified from genomic DNA using the immunoSEQ Assay, a bias-controlled multiplex PCR. In the paper's pipeline: The number of nucleated cells in each sample was estimated from the amplification of reference gene primers within the assay. To quantify the absolute abundance of each unique TCRbeta CDR3 rearrangement, sequence reads were collapsed and filtered. For each sample, productive Simpson clonality was calculated as the square root of Simpson's diversity index over productive rearrangements. TCRdb took over this immuneACCESS table, retaining in-frame rearrangements with V and J assigned. Such tables are incomplete; in checked studies, under half of the missing clones stem from an unresolved V gene, and the remainder is unexplained. The V and J calls and clone size are taken from that table; D and trimming were inferred from the DNA. This sample lists over 130,000 clones; roughly 90% were detected once. The top ten clones comprise about 4.1% of the sample.

What the study reported, not specific to this receptor: The quantity of clinical and demographic metadata differed by source and by participant and was supplied without curation.

The CDR3 holds 15 amino acids from the cysteine to the phenylalanine. This entry keeps only the CDR3 DNA: 45 bases, framed from base 1. The germline ends are 11 bases apart after V is trimmed by 0 bases and J by 2 bases. As encoded in the germline V gene (reference sequence), CDR1 is SGHNT while CDR2 is YYREEE. Turning to this clone: Its antigen target is currently unknown. The sample holds no much larger clone one base away, and base qualities are not on file.

The chain is made from TRBV5-4 and TRBJ1-2; the D gene is possibly TRBD1, with 5 bases matching. This TCR was sampled from a woman aged 55-70 years with active or convalescent COVID-19. Input material: peripheral blood. The CDR3 in this case is CASSLGQGLNYGYTF. DNA sequence: TGTGCCAGCAGCTTGGGGCAGGGCTTAAACTATGGCTACACCTTC.